The entry below gives a single TCR beta chain sequence along with its context. Assay: immunoSEQ multiplex PCR; the TCRdb copy retains only in-frame clones and omits some. The table records approximately 1,500,000 clones, 95% to 99% of them present only once. These data originate in a study of shared clonotypes between healthy human individuals. V was cut by 1 base and J by 3 bases, with 13 bases left in between. Germline assignment: CDR1 MNHNS and CDR2 SASEGT. This CDR3 is built from 16 residues. V usage is TRBV6-1 and J usage is TRBJ1-5; no clear D gene. This clonotype was obtained from a young man in good health. The sequenced sample consisted of naive CD4+ T cells sorted from blood. The sample's subset: CD45RA+ positively selected. CDR3 coding DNA: TGTGCCAGCAGTGAAGTGTCCGTCCTTAACAATCAGCCCCAGCATTTT. Its protein is CASSEVSVLNNQPQHF.